These 19 T cell receptor beta chains share one sample of origin, sequenced in a study of CD8+ T cells in alopecia areata. As the sequencing template, cDNA was produced by extracting RNA and reverse transcribing it. Measured with immunoSEQ multiplex PCR; TCRdb has only the in-frame clones, and not every one. The sample has hundreds of thousands of clones, roughly 64% seen once; the top ten hold around 1.8%. As to treatment: oral pan-JAK inhibitor, 5-10 mg twice daily. The sequencing here drew on CD4+ T cells sorted from blood, taken at week 24, from a patient treated with tofacitinib. The receptors come from a human donor with alopecia areata.

The chain joins TRBV30 to TRBJ2-2; D tentatively reads TRBD1 or TRBD2 (6 bases each). Trimming removed 2 bases at V and 5 bases at J, with 9 bases between. CDR3 length: 13 amino acids. From germline, CDR1 is GTSNPN and CDR2 SVGIG (reference sequence). The CDR3 DNA sequence: TGTGCCTGGAGTTGGAGGGGGACCGGGGAGCTGTTTTTT. Translation gives CAWSWRGTGELFF.

The chain recombines TRBV7-8 with TRBJ1-1, with 10 positions matching TRBD1. The germline CDR1 and CDR2 sequences are SGHVS and FQNEAQ. The CDR3 contains 14 residues. The trim removed 5 bases at V and 10 bases at J, leaving 10 bases unmatched. DNA of the CDR3: TGTGCCAGCAGCGTGACAGGGGGCCAGGTTGGAGCTTTCTTT. It specifies CASSVTGGQVGAFF.

In this sample, this clone turned up a few times. The rearrangement uses TRBV4-1 and TRBJ2-1; TRBD1 matches at 9 bases. Germline V gives CDR1 MGHRA, CDR2 YSYEKL. J lost 12 bases, V lost 2 bases, and 14 bases had no gene match. The CDR3 has 16 amino acids. The CDR3 here is CASSQPTGTGTDGQFF. The CDR3 coding sequence is TGCGCCAGCAGCCAACCGACCGGGACAGGGACCGATGGGCAGTTCTTC.

The genes are TRBV9 and TRBJ2-5; D uncertain. Germline values: CDR1 SGDLS, CDR2 YYNGEE. V lost 4 bases to trimming and J lost 1 base, with 14 bases between them. The CDR3 is made up of 15 amino acids. The CDR3 DNA sequence: TGTGCCAGCAGCCCCTCGGACGGCGGCCAAGAGACCCAGTACTTC. This codes for CASSPSDGGQETQYF.

The rearrangement joins TRBV4-3 to TRBJ1-2; D unresolved. The CDR3 is made up of 17 amino acids. V was pared by 4 bases and J by 3 bases, with 21 bases between. CDR1 and CDR2 (germline): LGHNA, YSLEER. The CDR3 here is CASSPGLAGIDYYGYTF. The CDR3 coding sequence is TGCGCCAGCAGCCCCGGTCTAGCCGGGATTGACTACTATGGCTACACCTTC.

The chain carries TRBV5-1 and TRBJ2-7; tentative D call: TRBD1 (6 bases). CDR1 SGHRS and CDR2 YFSETQ come from the germline V gene. The CDR3 sequence is 13 residues long. V was trimmed by 4 bases and J by 3 bases, leaving 11 bases between them. DNA of the CDR3: TGCGCCAGCAGCCCACAGGGTAACTACGAGCAGTACTTC. Its translation: CASSPQGNYEQYF.

The chain is built from TRBV2 and TRBJ1-1; D uncertain. Trimming pared 2 bases from V and 3 bases from J, leaving 7 bases between. The V gene's germline CDR1 is SNHLY and CDR2 FYNNEI. The CDR3 contains 13 residues. The CDR3 here is CASSEREDTEAFF. In DNA form, the CDR3 reads TGTGCCAGCAGTGAAAGGGAGGACACTGAAGCTTTCTTT.

The chain is built from TRBV6-6 and TRBJ2-1; D uncertain. Germline lookup yields CDR1 MNHNY and CDR2 SVGAGI (reference sequence). The CDR3 runs to 12 residues. Trimming pared 7 bases from V and 1 base from J, leaving 5 bases between. CDR3: CASKGSYNEQFF. The CDR3 coding sequence is TGTGCCAGCAAAGGGTCCTACAATGAGCAGTTCTTC.

This clone was observed a single time. The rearrangement links TRBV6-6 to TRBJ1-5, with D unresolved. This CDR3 has 15 residues. V was cut by 5 bases and J by 4 bases, with 15 bases left in between. The germline V gene encodes CDR1 MNHNY and CDR2 SVGAGI (reference sequence). In DNA, the CDR3 is TGTGCCAGCAGTCTCCAGGCTGGGAAGAATCAGCCCCAGCATTTT. Translating it yields CASSLQAGKNQPQHF.

V is TRBV5-1 and J is TRBJ1-2; the D gene is possibly TRBD1 (5 bases). The germline CDR1 and CDR2 sequences are SGHRS and YFSETQ. V was pared by 0 bases and J by 7 bases, with 13 bases between. This CDR3 is built from 14 residues. CDR3 in amino acids: CASSLEGRDGGYTF. The CDR3 nucleotides are TGCGCCAGCAGCTTGGAGGGGAGGGATGGTGGCTACACCTTC. The whole variable domain, filled in from reference TRBV5-1 and TRBJ1-2, reads KAGVTQTPRYLIKTRGQQVTLSCSPISGHRSVSWYQQTPGQGLQFLFEYFSETQRNKGNFPGRFSGRQFSNSRSEMNVSTLELGDSALYLCASSLEGRDGGYTFGSGTRLTVV.

CDR3 region: CATMWGQGAIGEQFF. CDR3 bases: TGTGCCACAATGTGGGGACAGGGGGCAATCGGTGAGCAGTTCTTC. This rearrangement joins TRBV19 to TRBJ2-1; TRBD1 agrees at 12 bases. This CDR3 spans 15 amino acids. J lost 9 bases, V lost 10 bases, and 13 bases had no gene match. Germline assignment: CDR1 LNHDA and CDR2 SQIVND (reference sequence). The full variable domain, with the rest looked up from reference TRBV19 and TRBJ2-1, is DGGITQSPKYLFRKEGQNVTLSCEQNLNHDAMYWYRQDPGQGLRLIYYSQIVNDFQKGDIAEGYSVSREKKESFPLTVTSAQKNPTAFYLCATMWGQGAIGEQFFGPGTRLTVL.

The chain joins TRBV5-6 to TRBJ2-7, with D perhaps TRBD2 (5 bases). Trimming pared 4 bases from V and 4 bases from J, leaving 12 bases between. Germline values: CDR1 SGHDT, CDR2 YYEEEE. The CDR3 is made up of 13 amino acids. The DNA for the CDR3 is TGTGCCAGCAGCCTAGCACGGCGGTACGAGCAGTACTTC. It encodes CASSLARRYEQYF. Looking up the rest from reference TRBV5-6 and TRBJ2-7 gives the full variable domain: DAGVTQSPTHLIKTRGQQVTLRCSPKSGHDTVSWYQQALGQGPQFIFQYYEEEERQRGNFPDRFSGHQFPNYSSELNVNALLLGDSALYLCASSLARRYEQYFGPGTRLTVT.

The rearrangement links TRBV5-1 to TRBJ2-1; TRBD2 aligns across 11 bases. This CDR3 has 15 amino acids. V dropped 2 bases and J dropped 5; count of bases not matched to a gene: 3. Looked up from germline, CDR1 is SGHRS and CDR2 is YFSETQ. The CDR3 region is CASSLGTSGDNEQFF. The DNA of the CDR3 is TGCGCCAGCAGCTTAGGGACTAGCGGAGACAATGAGCAGTTCTTC.

The V gene is TRBV28, the J gene TRBJ1-1; D possibly corresponds to TRBD1 (5 bases). CDR1 and CDR2 (germline): MDHEN, SYDVKM. The ends were cut back, 6 bases at V and 1 base at J, with 12 bases in the middle. CDR3 length: 14 amino acids. CDR3 protein: CASRMGLRNTEAFF. The CDR3 nucleotides are TGTGCCAGCAGGATGGGACTCCGGAACACTGAAGCTTTCTTT.

The rearrangement joins TRBV10-3 to TRBJ1-2, with D tentatively TRBD1 (6 bases). The CDR3 spans 13 residues. Looked up from germline, CDR1 is ENHRY and CDR2 is SYGVKD. The V end lost 6 bases, the J end lost 2 bases, and 10 bases lay between the germline ends. CDR3 region: CAIRIQGNYGYTF. CDR3 nucleotide sequence: TGTGCCATCAGAATCCAGGGGAACTATGGCTACACCTTC.

This clone was seen a handful of times. This chain uses TRBV7-9 with TRBJ1-1; D not resolved. Trimming shortened V by 3 bases and J by 6 bases, and 2 bases separated the two germline ends. Per germline, CDR1 SEHNR and CDR2 FQNEAQ (reference sequence). The CDR3 spans 10 residues. The CDR3 DNA sequence: TGTGCCAGCAGCTTCGCTGAAGCTTTCTTT. This sequence encodes CASSFAEAFF. The full variable domain, rest sourced from reference TRBV7-9 and TRBJ1-1, is DTGVSQNPRHKITKRGQNVTFRCDPISEHNRLYWYRQTLGQGPEFLTYFQNEAQLEKSRLLSDRFSAERPKGSFSTLEIQRTEQGDSAMYLCASSFAEAFFGQGTRLTVV.

The V call is TRBV4-3, the J call TRBJ2-5; maybe TRBD2 (5 bases). The germline V gene has CDR1 LGHNA and CDR2 YSLEER. The CDR3 loop spans 16 amino acids. With 2 bases removed from V and 5 bases from J, the gap between germline ends came to 18 bases. Written as DNA, the CDR3 is TGCGCCAGCAGCCAAAGAGGAGGTGCGGGTGGGGAGACCCAGTACTTC. This codes for CASSQRGGAGGETQYF.

This clone was recorded once. The chain combines TRBV25-1 with TRBJ2-2; TRBD1 aligns across 8 bases. With V trimmed by 7 bases and J by 3 bases, 7 bases remained unmatched. The CDR3 consists of 15 residues. Per germline, CDR1 MGHDK and CDR2 SYGVNS. Here the CDR3 reads CASISGTGDTGELFF. The CDR3 DNA reads TGTGCCAGCATTTCCGGGACAGGTGACACCGGGGAGCTGTTTTTT.

This clone showed up just once. V usage is TRBV27 and J usage is TRBJ2-1; the match to TRBD2 covers 8 bases. Trimming cost V 2 bases and J 4 bases; bases outside gene matches: 1. The CDR3 spans 14 residues. Germline V lookup: CDR1 MNHEY, CDR2 SMNVEV (reference sequence). CDR3 coding DNA: TGTGCCAGCAGTTTACAGCGGGGGTACAATGAGCAGTTCTTC. This sequence encodes CASSLQRGYNEQFF.